Shown below are 7 T cell receptor delta chains from a single sample sequenced in a study of gamma-delta T cells after stem cell transplantation. TCRdb re-called the RT-PCR reads using CATT. The data contain under 2,000 delta-chain clones, roughly 2.1% of them singletons. Sequencing input: gamma-delta T cells. The receptors were sampled from a human donor. It is not recorded whose cells these are; they may come from a transplant donor.

The sample holds a few counts of this clone. TCRdb's protein for this DNA is that of a much larger clone and differs from the translation at residue 11, likely a read error; the protein shown is the DNA translation. The chain combines TRDV2 with TRDJ1; TRDD3 matches 7 bases. The V and J ends lost 0 bases and 3 bases, in that order; junction bases with no gene match: 18. This CDR3 is 19 amino acids long. Looked up from germline, CDR1 is GEAIGNYY and CDR2 is EKD. The CDR3 region has the DNA TGTGCCTGTGACACCCTTACTATGCGTGAGAGGGATACTTCCGATAAACTCATCTTT. It codes for CACDTLTMRERDTSDKLIF.

Remarks on this clone: This is likely an artifact of a read error, given a far larger clone one base away. This CDR3 is also generated by other DNA sequences in the sample. The chain recombines TRDV2 with TRDJ1, with a weak D call TRDD3 (6 bases). The CDR3 spans 18 residues. The V gene lost 1 base and the J gene lost 0 bases, with 20 bases spanning the gap. CDR1 and CDR2 (germline): GEAIGNYY, EKD. The DNA for the CDR3 is TGTGCCTGTGACACTGTCTATACAGGGGGAGATTACACCGATAAACTCATCTTT. Translated, it gives CACDTVYTGGDYTDKLIF.

In its sample, this clone was seen many times. It is likely a read error: a sequence one base away is far more abundant. The chain has TRDV2 and TRDJ1, with D perhaps matching TRDD3 (6 bases). This CDR3 spans 16 amino acids. The ends were cut back, 3 bases at V and 4 bases at J, with 20 bases in the middle. CDR1 is GEAIGNYY and CDR2 is EKD in the germline V gene. CDR3 coding DNA: TGTGCCTGTGACCTCGTGGGTGGGCGGGGGAACGATAAACTCATCTTT. Its protein is CACDLVGGRGNDKLIF.

This clone was seen a handful of times. A read error is likely here: a far larger clone is one base away. The same CDR3 arises from other DNA sequences in this sample as well. The chain has TRDV2 and TRDJ1, with 11 bases aligning to TRDD3. Trimming cost V 1 base and J 0 bases; bases outside gene matches: 9. CDR1 and CDR2 (germline): GEAIGNYY, EKD. This CDR3 contains 18 residues. As DNA, the CDR3 is TGTGCCTGTGACACGCTGGGGGATACCACGCTGTACACCGATAAACTCATCTTT. Its protein is CACDTLGDTTLYTDKLIF.

With regard to this clone: TCRdb records a much larger clone's protein for this DNA, with a difference at residue 5 that likely arises from a read error; the protein given is the translation of the DNA. The chain recombines TRDV2 with TRDJ1; 9 positions match TRDD3. The CDR3 spans 18 residues. Looked up from germline, CDR1 is GEAIGNYY and CDR2 is EKD. The V segment lost 4 bases and the J segment 0 bases; nucleotides outside the gene matches: 14. The CDR3 DNA is TGTGCCTGTGAGTCGCTTGGGGGGATACCCTCGTACACCGATAAACTCATCTTT. Amino acid sequence: CACESLGGIPSYTDKLIF.

This clone has more than one count but fewer than ten. A far larger clone differs by one base, so this is likely a read error. The same CDR3 also results from other DNA sequences found in this sample. V and J are TRDV2 and TRDJ1; 11 positions match TRDD3. The CDR3 totals 18 residues. In germline, CDR1 is GEAIGNYY, CDR2 EKD. The CDR3 sequence: CACDPVRMGDTYTDKLIF. The CDR3 coding sequence is TGCGCCTGTGATCCGGTTAGAATGGGGGATACGTACACCGATAAACTCATCTTT.

Turning to this clone: TCRdb records a much larger clone's protein for this DNA, with a difference at residue 11 that likely arises from a read error; the protein given is the translation of the DNA. This chain connects TRDV2 to TRDJ1, with TRDD3 identical over 13 bases. CDR1 and CDR2 from the germline V gene are GEAIGNYY and EKD. The length of the CDR3 is 14 residues. V lost 2 bases, J lost 11 bases, and 7 bases stayed unmatched. CDR3 sequence reads: CACDKLGDTVGLIF. CDR3 nucleotides: TGTGCCTGTGACAAACTGGGGGATACGGTAGGGCTCATCTTT.